This TCR beta chain was identified in a study of blood T cell repertoires in COVID-19. The wider study: COVID-19 samples collected from the United States, Italy and Spain covered acute and convalescent phases. Sources were T cells, B-cell-depleted T cells, or PBMCs; the material itself was cDNA or gDNA.

This CDR3 is built from 19 residues. Unmatched junction bases numbered 12, after V lost 0 bases and J lost 7 bases. The authors' processing: Amplification of reference gene primers provided the estimated nucleated cell counts. Sequencing used immunoSEQ multiplex PCR; TCRdb keeps in-frame clones, though not all of them. That table gives V, J and clone size, and the DNA gave D and trimming. The sample includes about 32,000 clones, 85% to 90% of them seen just once. The source is a man aged 60 to 69 with active or convalescent COVID-19. V usage is TRBV23-1 and J usage is TRBJ2-1; TRBD2 matches at 13 bases. TRBV23-1 is an ORF for which the function is uncertain. The sample was peripheral blood. The CDR3 DNA reads as TGCGCCAGCAGTCAATCATCTGCCCGGACTAGCGGGAGTACAAATGAGCAGTTCTTC. Encoded protein: CASSQSSARTSGSTNEQFF.